These 2 T cell receptor beta chains came from one sample sequenced in a study of cytomegalovirus exposure and HLA in healthy donors. Both 60 Vbeta primers and 13 Jbeta primers went into the PCR. Profiled with immunoSEQ multiplex PCR; TCRdb holds only in-frame clones, not every one. The sample contains some 170,000 clones, more than 60% of which appear only once. The sample consisted of PBMCs. The receptors were sampled from a woman aged 55-69 years in good health and CMV-seropositive.

The chain combines TRBV18 with TRBJ2-7; D might be TRBD1 (5 bases). Germline CDR1 and CDR2: KGHSH and LQKENI. The CDR3 totals 14 residues. V was trimmed by 8 bases and J by 7 bases, leaving 21 bases between them. In DNA, the CDR3 is TGTGCCAGCACGTTACGGCAGGGTCGTGGGGAGCAGTACTTC. It translates to CASTLRQGRGEQYF.

The CDR3 nucleotides read TGTGCCAGCAGCCCCAGGACAGGAATACATAGCAATCAGCCCCAGCATTTT. Protein: CASSPRTGIHSNQPQHF. This rearrangement joins TRBV28 to TRBJ1-5; 7 bases are a match to TRBD1. Unmatched junction bases numbered 11, after V lost 6 bases and J lost 0 bases. The CDR3 contains 17 residues. From germline, CDR1 is MDHEN and CDR2 SYDVKM. Filled out from reference TRBV28 and TRBJ1-5, the complete variable domain reads DVKVTQSSRYLVKRTGEKVFLECVQDMDHENMFWYRQDPGLGLRLIYFSYDVKMKEKGDIPEGYSVSREKKERFSLILESASTNQTSMYLCASSPRTGIHSNQPQHFGDGTRLSIL.